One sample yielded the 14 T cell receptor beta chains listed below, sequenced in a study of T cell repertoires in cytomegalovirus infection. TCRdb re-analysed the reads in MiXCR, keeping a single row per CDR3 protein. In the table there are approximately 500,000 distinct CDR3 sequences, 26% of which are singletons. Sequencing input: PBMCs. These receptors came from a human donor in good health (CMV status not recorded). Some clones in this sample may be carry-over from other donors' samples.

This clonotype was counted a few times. The CDR3 here is CASRPSGSVGTDTQYF. CDR3 bases: TGTGCCAGTCGCCCTAGCGGGAGCGTAGGTACAGATACGCAGTATTTT. The chain links TRBV6-4 to TRBJ2-3; TRBD2 agrees at 10 bases. Germline-derived CDR1 and CDR2 are MRHNA and SNTAGT. CDR3 size: 16 residues. V trimming: 9 bases; J trimming: 3 bases; junction bases outside the gene matches: 12.

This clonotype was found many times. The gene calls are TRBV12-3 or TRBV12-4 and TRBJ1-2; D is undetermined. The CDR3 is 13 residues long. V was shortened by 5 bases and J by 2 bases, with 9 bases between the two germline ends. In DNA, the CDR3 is TGTGCCAGCAGTCGTTCAAAGAACTATGGCTACACCTTC. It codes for CASSRSKNYGYTF.

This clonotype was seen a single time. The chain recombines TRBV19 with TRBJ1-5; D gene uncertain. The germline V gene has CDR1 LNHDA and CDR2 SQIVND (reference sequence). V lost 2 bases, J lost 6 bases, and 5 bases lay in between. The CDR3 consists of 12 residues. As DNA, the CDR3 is TGTGCCAGTAGTATACGTGGTCAGCCCCAGCATTTT. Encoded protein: CASSIRGQPQHF.

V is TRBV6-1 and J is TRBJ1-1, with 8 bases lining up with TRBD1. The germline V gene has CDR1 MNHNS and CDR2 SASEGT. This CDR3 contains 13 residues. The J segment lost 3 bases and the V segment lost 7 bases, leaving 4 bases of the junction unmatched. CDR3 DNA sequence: TGTGCCAGCACGCAGGGGGCTTACACTGAAGCTTTCTTT. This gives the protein CASTQGAYTEAFF.

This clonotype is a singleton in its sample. CDR3 DNA sequence: TGTGCCAGCAGCTTAGTGCTAGCGGCAGATACGCAGTATTTT. Its protein product is CASSLVLAADTQYF. The chain has TRBV5-4 and TRBJ2-3; 7 nucleotides line up with TRBD2. The germline CDR1 and CDR2 sequences are SGHNT and YYREEE (reference sequence). V lost 2 bases to trimming and J lost 4 bases; unmatched junction nucleotides: 4. This CDR3 is 14 amino acids long.

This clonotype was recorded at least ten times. The CDR3: CASSLAKGLGYEQYV. CDR3 sequence (DNA): TGTGCCAGCAGCTTGGCAAAGGGACTAGGCTACGAGCAGTACGTC. This rearrangement joins TRBV7-8 to TRBJ2-7; 8 nucleotides align to TRBD2. Germline trimming cut 3 bases from V and 3 bases from J; bases unmatched to any gene: 7. This CDR3 is built from 15 residues. Germline V gene sequence: CDR1 SGHVS, CDR2 FQNEAQ.

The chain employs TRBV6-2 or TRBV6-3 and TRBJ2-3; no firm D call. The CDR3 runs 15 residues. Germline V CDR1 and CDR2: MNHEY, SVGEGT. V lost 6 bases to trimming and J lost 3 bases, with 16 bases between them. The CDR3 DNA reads TGTGCCAGCAGCTCTCGGCCGGATAAGACAGATACGCAGTATTTT. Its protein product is CASSSRPDKTDTQYF.

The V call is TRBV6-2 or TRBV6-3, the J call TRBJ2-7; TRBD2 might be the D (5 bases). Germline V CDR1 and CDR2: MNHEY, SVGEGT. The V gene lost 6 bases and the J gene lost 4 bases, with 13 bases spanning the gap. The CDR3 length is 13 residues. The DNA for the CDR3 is TGTGCCAGCAGCCTACGGGGAAAATACGAGCAGTACGTC. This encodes CASSLRGKYEQYV.

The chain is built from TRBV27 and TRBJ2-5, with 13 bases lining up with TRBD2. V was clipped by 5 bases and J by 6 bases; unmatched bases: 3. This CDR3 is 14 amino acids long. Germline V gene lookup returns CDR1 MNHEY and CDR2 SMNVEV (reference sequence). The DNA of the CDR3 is TGTGCCAGCAGTGGGGGACTAGCGGGACAGACCCAGTACTTC. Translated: CASSGGLAGQTQYF.

The CDR3 loop reads CASSFGDRDREKLFF. CDR3 coding DNA: TGTGCCAGCAGCTTCGGGGACAGGGACCGTGAAAAACTGTTTTTT. The V and J genes are TRBV7-6 and TRBJ1-4; TRBD1 agrees at 9 bases. The CDR3 sequence is 15 residues long. CDR1 and CDR2 (germline): SGHVS, FNYEAQ. Trimming at V came to 3 bases and at J to 7 bases, leaving 6 bases not matched to a gene.

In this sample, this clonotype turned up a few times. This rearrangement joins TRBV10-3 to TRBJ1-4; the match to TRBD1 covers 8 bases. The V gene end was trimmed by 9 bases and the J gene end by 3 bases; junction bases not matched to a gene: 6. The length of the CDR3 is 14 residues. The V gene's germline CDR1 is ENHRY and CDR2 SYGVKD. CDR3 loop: CAIRSDRANEKLFF. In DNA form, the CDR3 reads TGTGCCATAAGGTCGGACAGGGCTAATGAAAAACTGTTTTTT.

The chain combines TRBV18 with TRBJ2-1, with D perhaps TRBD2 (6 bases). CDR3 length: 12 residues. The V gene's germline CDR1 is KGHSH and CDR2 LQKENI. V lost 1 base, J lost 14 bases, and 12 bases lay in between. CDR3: CASSPRIGRKFF. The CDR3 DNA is TGTGCCAGCTCACCACGTATCGGGAGAAAGTTCTTC.

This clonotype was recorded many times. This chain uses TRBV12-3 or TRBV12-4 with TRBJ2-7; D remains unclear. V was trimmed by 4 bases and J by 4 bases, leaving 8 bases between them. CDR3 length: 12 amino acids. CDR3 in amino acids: CASSSGPYEQYF. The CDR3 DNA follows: TGTGCCAGCAGTTCCGGTCCTTACGAGCAGTACTTC.

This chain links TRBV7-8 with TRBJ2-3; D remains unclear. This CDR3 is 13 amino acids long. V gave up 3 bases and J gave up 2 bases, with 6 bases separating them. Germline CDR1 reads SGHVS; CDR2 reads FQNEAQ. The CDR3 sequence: CASSFQTTDTQYF. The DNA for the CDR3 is TGTGCCAGCAGCTTCCAAACCACAGATACGCAGTATTTT.